What follows are 15 T cell receptor beta chains derived from one specimen sequenced in a study of identical twins (dated by TCRdb to about 2016). The library was produced with 5' RACE. Sequencing instrument: Illumina HiSeq 2000. TCRdb applied fastp at Q25 and MiXCR to the public reads, then kept only in-frame beta chains. CDR3 protein duplicates are merged, each entry listing the most common genes and DNA. Across this sample there are some 500,000 distinct CDR3 sequences, with around a tenth seen only once. The top ten clones comprise 2.5% to 3% of the sample. These data also formed part of another study, on yellow fever vaccine responses in identical twins.

Specimen: PBMCs. These receptors were taken from a woman under 30 in good health.

V and J are TRBV6-1 and TRBJ1-6, with a tentative D call TRBD1 (6 bases). Germline V lookup: CDR1 MNHNS, CDR2 SASEGT. The CDR3 loop spans 15 amino acids. V lost 7 bases to trimming and J lost 10 bases, with 20 bases between them. The CDR3 bases are TGTGCCAGCAACCAACGGTGGGGGGCCTCATCACCCCTCCACTTT. Protein: CASNQRWGASSPLHF.

This clonotype has a handful of counts. The chain couples TRBV5-1 to TRBJ2-2; D unresolved. CDR1 is SGHRS, CDR2 YFSETQ, per germline. Trimming pared 4 bases from V and 0 bases from J, leaving 10 bases between. The CDR3 totals 15 residues. CDR3 protein: CASSPTLANTGELFF. The CDR3 DNA is TGCGCCAGCAGCCCCACCCTCGCGAACACCGGGGAGCTGTTTTTT.

This clonotype was found many times. The rearrangement joins TRBV28 to TRBJ2-1; a possible D gene is TRBD1 (6 bases). Looked up from germline, CDR1 is MDHEN and CDR2 is SYDVKM. This CDR3 has 15 residues. V was clipped by 7 bases and J by 0 bases, with 13 bases between them. The CDR3 spells CASNVQGSSYNEQFF. In nucleotides, the CDR3 is TGTGCCAGCAATGTACAGGGTAGCTCCTACAATGAGCAGTTCTTC.

The chain recombines TRBV3-1 with TRBJ2-1; the D gene is possibly TRBD1 (6 bases). V lost 4 bases, J lost 6 bases, and 16 bases lay in between. The CDR3 extends over 15 amino acids. Germline assignment: CDR1 LGHDT and CDR2 YNNKEL (reference sequence). In DNA, the CDR3 is TGTGCCAGCAGCCGTTGGGACAAGGACGTCAATGAGCAGTTCTTC. Protein sequence: CASSRWDKDVNEQFF.

This clonotype was picked up a small number of times. This chain joins TRBV7-8 and TRBJ2-1, with a tentative D call TRBD2 (5 bases). The CDR3 is 15 amino acids. From germline, CDR1 is SGHVS and CDR2 FQNEAQ. V lost 5 bases and J lost 8, with 19 bases in between. For the CDR3, the DNA is TGTGCCAGCAGCCCTTGGGCCGGGGTCGTGGATGAGCAGTTCTTC. Protein sequence: CASSPWAGVVDEQFF.

This clonotype was recorded a few times. The V call is TRBV5-1, the J call TRBJ2-7; D may be TRBD2 (7 bases). The CDR3 loop spans 15 amino acids. Deletions cut 3 bases from V and 3 bases from J, with 16 bases between. Germline V CDR1 and CDR2: SGHRS, YFSETQ. The CDR3 protein is CASSWGGGRVYEQYF. CDR3 DNA: TGCGCCAGCAGCTGGGGAGGGGGGCGCGTCTACGAGCAGTACTTC.

This clonotype has a count of ten or more. V is TRBV5-1 and J is TRBJ1-1, with 9 bases that match TRBD1. V was clipped by 3 bases and J by 0 bases; unmatched bases: 6. This CDR3 spans 16 amino acids. The germline CDR1 and CDR2 sequences are SGHRS and YFSETQ. CDR3 bases: TGCGCCAGCAGCTCGCCCGGACAGGGGATGAACACTGAAGCTTTCTTT. Translation gives CASSSPGQGMNTEAFF.

This clonotype was seen ten or more times. The rearrangement links TRBV29-1 to TRBJ2-2; possible D gene TRBD1, 6 bases. The CDR3 has 13 amino acids. Germline CDR1 is SQVTM and CDR2 is ANQGSEA. With 7 bases removed from V and 1 base from J, the gap between germline ends came to 10 bases. CDR3: CSAMDRNTGELFF. The CDR3 DNA sequence: TGCAGCGCCATGGACAGGAACACCGGGGAGCTGTTTTTT.

This clonotype was counted between two and nine times. This chain connects TRBV4-1 to TRBJ2-3; unclear D gene. The CDR3 covers 14 residues. CDR1 is MGHRA, CDR2 YSYEKL, per germline. Trimming took 3 bases from V and 1 from J, leaving 8 bases between them. Here the CDR3 reads CASSQATRTDTQYF. CDR3 nucleotide sequence: TGCGCCAGCAGCCAGGCAACACGCACAGATACGCAGTATTTT.

This clonotype has just a few counts. J is TRBJ2-7 and V is TRBV5-1; D is ambiguous. The length of the CDR3 is 14 residues. The V and J ends lost 2 bases and 7 bases respectively, with 16 bases between them. Germline V CDR1 and CDR2: SGHRS, YFSETQ. The DNA for the CDR3 is TGCGCCAGCAGCTTAGACGGATCCTCTCAAGAGCAGTACTTC. Amino acids: CASSLDGSSQEQYF.

The CDR3 sequence is CASSRITGELFF. The CDR3 DNA sequence: TGCGCCAGCAGCAGGATCACCGGGGAGCTGTTTTTT. V gene TRBV5-1 combines with J gene TRBJ2-2; D unclear. CDR1 and CDR2 (germline): SGHRS, YFSETQ. With 4 bases removed from V and 4 bases from J, the gap between germline ends came to 5 bases. The CDR3 contains 12 residues.

In this sample, this clonotype turned up a few times. The J gene is TRBJ2-2, the V gene TRBV7-9; perhaps TRBD2 as D (6 bases). V shed 4 bases and J shed 2 bases, with 8 bases lying between them. This CDR3 region has 14 residues. Germline CDR1 and CDR2: SEHNR and FQNEAQ (reference sequence). The CDR3 DNA reads as TGTGCCAGCAGCTGGGACTTTAACACCGGGGAGCTGTTTTTT. Protein product: CASSWDFNTGELFF.

The chain uses TRBV5-1 and TRBJ2-1; D may be TRBD2 (7 bases). Germline CDR1 is SGHRS and CDR2 is YFSETQ. The length of the CDR3 is 14 residues. Trimming removed 0 bases from V and 8 bases from J, with 12 bases in between. CDR3 bases: TGCGCCAGCAGCTTGGCACGGGGGGCCGATGAGCAGTTCTTC. It translates to CASSLARGADEQFF.

This clonotype has just a few counts. The chain uses TRBV5-6 and TRBJ1-1; D unresolved. CDR1 is SGHDT and CDR2 is YYEEEE in the germline V gene. Trimming took off 4 bases at V and 1 base at J, with 14 bases between the two ends. The CDR3 spans 15 residues. For the CDR3, the DNA is TGTGCCAGCAGCACAACCTACAGTCAGAACACTGAAGCTTTCTTT. The encoded protein is CASSTTYSQNTEAFF.

This clonotype was observed a few times. A much bigger clone sits one base away, suggesting this may be a read error. The chain joins TRBV7-9 to TRBJ1-5; D unclear. The V end lost 0 bases, the J end lost 3 bases, and 3 bases lay between the germline ends. Germline V CDR1 and CDR2: SEHNR, FQNEAQ (reference sequence). The CDR3 sequence is 13 residues long. In DNA, the CDR3 is TGTGCCAGCAGCTTAGCGGCCAATCAGCCCCAGCATTTT. It yields the protein CASSLAANQPQHF. The entire variable domain, with the rest obtained from reference TRBV7-9 and TRBJ1-5, is as follows: DTGVSQNPRHKITKRGQNVTFRCDPISEHNRLYWYRQTLGQGPEFLTYFQNEAQLEKSRLLSDRFSAERPKGSFSTLEIQRTEQGDSAMYLCASSLAANQPQHFGDGTRLSIL.